Listed here are 6 T cell receptor beta chains from one sample, sequenced in a study of metastatic and nonmetastatic thyroid tumors. Thyroid surgery was preceded by no treatment in any patient. Using MiXCR, TCRdb re-called clones from the PCR reads. The sample consists of 80,000 to 85,000 clones, 9.5% to 15% of them appearing once. What was sequenced was tumor tissue. All receptors derive from a female donor with papillary thyroid cancer or a benign thyroid nodule (not recorded which). Some clones in this sample may be carry-over from other donors' samples.

This clone occurred many times. The J gene is TRBJ1-2, the V gene TRBV20-1; D is possibly TRBD1 (5 bases). The CDR3 runs 13 residues. The ends were cut back, 7 bases at V and 1 base at J, with 13 bases in the middle. Germline V gives CDR1 DFQATT, CDR2 SNEGSKA (reference sequence). Written as DNA, the CDR3 is TGCAGTGGGCAGGGCGGGGTTAACTATGGCTACACCTTC. This encodes CSGQGGVNYGYTF.

This clone was picked up many times. V and J are TRBV2 and TRBJ2-7; possible D gene TRBD2, 6 bases. The V and J ends lost 3 bases and 2 bases respectively, with 11 bases between them. Germline V gene sequence: CDR1 SNHLY, CDR2 FYNNEI. This CDR3 spans 14 amino acids. CDR3 residues: CASSEWAGPYEQYF. Written as DNA, the CDR3 is TGTGCCAGCAGTGAGTGGGCGGGGCCCTACGAGCAGTACTTC.

This clone was found many times. Additional DNA sequences in this sample encode the identical CDR3. The chain carries TRBV12-3 or TRBV12-4 and TRBJ2-4; 9 bases are a match to TRBD2. The CDR3 consists of 15 residues. Losses at the gene ends were 6 bases for V and 6 bases for J; bases not matched to a gene: 9. The CDR3: CASSTLAGVGNIQYF. The DNA of the CDR3 is TGTGCCAGCAGCACCTTAGCGGGAGTTGGAAACATTCAGTACTTC.

This chain connects TRBV5-1 to TRBJ2-1, with TRBD1 matching over 9 bases. This CDR3 has 13 residues. The germline CDR1 and CDR2 sequences are SGHRS and YFSETQ. V lost 6 bases and J lost 16; bases outside the gene matches: 14. The CDR3 protein is CASISYAGTGTFF. The CDR3, as DNA: TGCGCCAGCATCTCTTACGCTGGGACAGGGACATTCTTC.

This clone was counted only a few times. J is TRBJ2-4 and V is TRBV7-9, with D tentatively TRBD2 (6 bases). V was shortened by 8 bases and J by 4 bases, with 12 bases between the two germline ends. Germline V gene sequence: CDR1 SEHNR, CDR2 FQNEAQ (reference sequence). The CDR3 loop spans 13 amino acids. The CDR3 coding sequence is TGTGCCAGCGGCGGGACCTCGAAAAACATTCAGTACTTC. It is translated as CASGGTSKNIQYF. The whole variable domain, filled in from reference TRBV7-9 and TRBJ2-4, reads DTGVSQNPRHKITKRGQNVTFRCDPISEHNRLYWYRQTLGQGPEFLTYFQNEAQLEKSRLLSDRFSAERPKGSFSTLEIQRTEQGDSAMYLCASGGTSKNIQYFGAGTRLSVL.

Notes on this clone: This sequence may be a read error, since a much larger clone differs from it by one base. The J gene is TRBJ2-7, the V gene TRBV5-1, with TRBD1 matching over 9 bases. The junction had 9 bases not matched to a gene; V was cut back by 6 bases and J by 5 bases. Germline CDR1 and CDR2: SGHRS and YFSETQ. This CDR3 contains 14 residues. The CDR3 is CASTVTGGSDEQYF. In DNA form, the CDR3 reads TGCGCCAGCACTGTGACAGGGGGTTCCGACGAGCAGTACTTC.